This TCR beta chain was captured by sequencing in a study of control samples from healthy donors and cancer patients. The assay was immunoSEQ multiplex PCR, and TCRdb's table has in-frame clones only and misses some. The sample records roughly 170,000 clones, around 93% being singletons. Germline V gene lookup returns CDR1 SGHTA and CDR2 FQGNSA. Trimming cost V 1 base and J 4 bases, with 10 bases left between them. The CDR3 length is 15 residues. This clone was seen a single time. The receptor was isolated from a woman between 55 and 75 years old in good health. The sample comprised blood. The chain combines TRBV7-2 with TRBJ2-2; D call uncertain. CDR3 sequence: CASSLGPASTGELFF. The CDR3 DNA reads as TGTGCCAGCAGCTTAGGCCCAGCAAGCACCGGGGAGCTGTTTTTT.